The 31 T cell receptor beta chains below were found in one sample sequenced in a study of cytomegalovirus exposure and HLA in healthy donors. PCR involved 60 Vbeta and 13 Jbeta primers. The method was immunoSEQ multiplex PCR; TCRdb's version includes in-frame clones alone and lacks a portion of them. The sample has more than 100,000 clones, roughly 79% seen once. The material sequenced was PBMCs. The receptor set was obtained from a woman under 30 in good health and CMV-seronegative.

V gene TRBV19 combines with J gene TRBJ1-1; tentative D call: TRBD1 (5 bases). This CDR3 is built from 15 residues. Germline lookup yields CDR1 LNHDA and CDR2 SQIVND (reference sequence). V lost 0 bases and J lost 1, with 9 bases in between. CDR3: CASSIDRVGNTEAFF. CDR3 DNA: TGTGCCAGTAGTATAGACAGGGTCGGGAACACTGAAGCTTTCTTT.

The rearrangement uses TRBV30 and TRBJ1-1; D is undetermined. The CDR3 has 15 amino acids. V lost 0 bases and J 1 base, leaving 12 bases between the germline ends. Germline CDR1 is GTSNPN and CDR2 is SVGIG (reference sequence). The CDR3 DNA is TGTGCCTGGAGTGTTTGGCAGGAGGCGAACACTGAAGCTTTCTTT. It is translated as CAWSVWQEANTEAFF.

The chain couples TRBV9 to TRBJ2-1; no definite D call. The CDR3 length is 14 residues. Trimming cost V 4 bases and J 6 bases, with 14 bases left between them. The germline CDR1 and CDR2 sequences are SGDLS and YYNGEE. This chain's CDR3 is CASSISELVNEQFF. The CDR3 region has the DNA TGTGCCAGCAGCATATCCGAGCTAGTCAATGAGCAGTTCTTC.

Only one count was recorded for this clone. The genes are TRBV5-1 and TRBJ2-7; TRBD2 aligns across 8 bases. This CDR3 is built from 15 residues. Germline V gene sequence: CDR1 SGHRS, CDR2 YFSETQ. The V and J ends lost 0 bases and 6 bases, in that order; junction bases with no gene match: 8. This CDR3 is CASSLVPGGPVEQYF. The CDR3 DNA reads TGCGCCAGCAGCTTGGTCCCGGGAGGGCCAGTCGAGCAGTACTTC.

The V gene is TRBV6-1, the J gene TRBJ1-5, with D unresolved. CDR1 is MNHNS, CDR2 SASEGT, per germline. The germline V and J ends were trimmed by 6 bases and 4 bases, with 16 bases remaining between them. This CDR3 contains 15 residues. CDR3 sequence reads: CASSPWGEGNQPQHF. In DNA form, the CDR3 reads TGTGCCAGCAGCCCCTGGGGTGAGGGAAATCAGCCCCAGCATTTT.

A single count supports this clone. This sequence joins TRBV29-1 and TRBJ1-5; 8 bases line up with TRBD1. The CDR3 spans 14 residues. Germline V CDR1 and CDR2: SQVTM, ANQGSEA. J lost 2 bases, V lost 6 bases, and 6 bases had no gene match. CDR3 sequence reads: CSVATGGGNQPQHF. In DNA form, the CDR3 reads TGCAGCGTCGCAACAGGGGGGGGCAATCAGCCCCAGCATTTT.

This chain connects TRBV29-1 to TRBJ2-5, with D maybe TRBD1 (6 bases). V was pared by 4 bases and J by 11 bases, with 17 bases between. Germline lookup yields CDR1 SQVTM and CDR2 ANQGSEA. This CDR3 is built from 12 residues. Here the CDR3 DNA reads TGCAGCGTTGCTACAGGGCTGAGAGAGCAGTACTTC. This encodes CSVATGLREQYF.

The chain couples TRBV29-1 to TRBJ2-1; 11 bases line up with TRBD2. This CDR3 contains 17 residues. Germline CDR1 is SQVTM and CDR2 is ANQGSEA. Trimming removed 8 bases from V and 1 base from J; junction bases left unmatched: 13. The CDR3 loop is CSLRGLAGGGSYNEQFF. CDR3 DNA: TGCAGCCTAAGGGGGCTAGCGGGAGGCGGGTCCTACAATGAGCAGTTCTTC.

As for this clone: This same CDR3 is encoded by further DNA sequences in the sample. The V and J genes are TRBV30 and TRBJ2-2; D is unresolved. The CDR3 totals 12 residues. CDR1 is GTSNPN, CDR2 SVGIG, per germline (reference sequence). Trimming stripped 3 bases from V and 1 base from J, with 3 bases between. In nucleotides, the CDR3 is TGTGCCTGGAGCCTGAACACCGGGGAGCTGTTTTTT. It yields the protein CAWSLNTGELFF.

The rearrangement uses TRBV19 and TRBJ1-1, with a tentative D call TRBD1 (5 bases). The CDR3 totals 14 residues. Germline CDR1 reads LNHDA; CDR2 reads SQIVND (reference sequence). V lost 6 bases to trimming and J lost 0 bases, with 11 bases between them. The CDR3 bases are TGTGCCAGTAGGAATTGGGGCATGAACACTGAAGCTTTCTTT. Its translation is CASRNWGMNTEAFF.

The CDR3 spells CASSTTGTGGNQPQHF. The CDR3 region has the DNA TGTGCCAGCAGTACTACGGGAACAGGGGGCAATCAGCCCCAGCATTTT. The chain couples TRBV27 to TRBJ1-5; 7 bases line up with TRBD1. The length of the CDR3 is 16 residues. The V segment lost 5 bases and the J segment 2 bases; nucleotides outside the gene matches: 9. Germline CDR1 reads MNHEY; CDR2 reads SMNVEV (reference sequence).

The rearrangement joins TRBV15 to TRBJ1-1; D unresolved. Germline loops: CDR1 LNHNV, CDR2 YYDKDF (reference sequence). This CDR3 region has 14 residues. V lost 5 bases, J lost 1 base, and 11 bases lay in between. The chain's CDR3 is CATSEGWRNTEAFF. CDR3 bases: TGTGCCACCAGCGAGGGTTGGAGGAACACTGAAGCTTTCTTT.

The rearrangement joins TRBV7-2 to TRBJ1-1; D is possibly TRBD1 (6 bases). Trimming removed 4 bases from V and 3 bases from J, with 12 bases in between. This CDR3 has 14 amino acids. The V gene's germline CDR1 is SGHTA and CDR2 FQGNSA. DNA of the CDR3: TGTGCCAGCAGCTACAGGGCCCCGGACACTGAAGCTTTCTTT. It is translated as CASSYRAPDTEAFF. The full variable domain, its missing parts supplied by reference TRBV7-2 and TRBJ1-1, is GAGVSQSPSNKVTEKGKDVELRCDPISGHTALYWYRQSLGQGLEFLIYFQGNSAPDKSGLPSDRFSAERTGGSVSTLTIQRTQQEDSAVYLCASSYRAPDTEAFFGQGTRLTVV.

The chain combines TRBV4-1 with TRBJ2-1; 10 bases agree with TRBD2. This CDR3 has 15 residues. The V gene end was trimmed by 7 bases and the J gene end by 5 bases; junction bases not matched to a gene: 8. CDR1 is MGHRA, CDR2 YSYEKL, per germline. The CDR3 sequence: CASTPLAGVHNEQFF. The CDR3 nucleotides are TGCGCCAGCACCCCCCTAGCGGGAGTTCACAATGAGCAGTTCTTC.

This clone is a singleton in its sample. The chain has TRBV7-6 and TRBJ1-2; a possible D gene is TRBD1 (5 bases). The CDR3 length is 13 residues. Germline lookup yields CDR1 SGHVS and CDR2 FNYEAQ. Trimming shortened V by 5 bases and J by 6 bases, and 13 bases separated the two germline ends. CDR3 in amino acids: CASSRVRGDGYTF. DNA for the CDR3: TGTGCCAGCAGCCGCGTTAGGGGCGATGGCTACACCTTC.

The V call is TRBV18, the J call TRBJ2-2, with TRBD1 matching over 9 bases. The V gene end was trimmed by 3 bases and the J gene end by 7 bases; junction bases not matched to a gene: 6. Germline lookup yields CDR1 KGHSH and CDR2 LQKENI. The CDR3 contains 15 residues. The CDR3 loop is CASSPSGTGSGELFF. CDR3 DNA: TGTGCCAGCTCACCCTCCGGGACAGGGAGCGGGGAGCTGTTTTTT.

Comments on this clone: One end of the junction varies from germline; a read error may be responsible. CDR3: CSAREEGQAAF. CDR3 bases: TGCAGTGCTAGAGAGGAGGGCCAAGCCGCATTT. This chain connects TRBV20-1 to TRBJ2-3; maybe TRBD2 (6 bases). Germline CDR1 and CDR2: DFQATT and SNEGSKA (reference sequence). The CDR3 is 11 residues long.

This clone has only one observation. The chain links TRBV6-1 to TRBJ2-1; 9 bases fit TRBD2. Germline values: CDR1 MNHNS, CDR2 SASEGT. The junction had 14 bases not matched to a gene; V was cut back by 2 bases and J by 15 bases. The CDR3 covers 15 residues. The CDR3 loop is CASSETTAGGPMRFF. As DNA, the CDR3 is TGTGCCAGCAGTGAAACGACCGCGGGAGGGCCTATGCGGTTCTTC.

This chain links TRBV2 with TRBJ1-1; 7 bases agree with TRBD1. Germline V gives CDR1 SNHLY, CDR2 FYNNEI. There are 14 residues in the CDR3. J lost 1 base, V lost 8 bases, and 7 bases had no gene match. The CDR3 is CASGRWDRNTEAFF. The CDR3 nucleotides read TGTGCCAGCGGGCGTTGGGACAGGAACACTGAAGCTTTCTTT.

The V gene is TRBV10-1, the J gene TRBJ2-5; 9 bases are shared with TRBD2. From germline, CDR1 is WNHNN and CDR2 SYGVQD (reference sequence). The V segment lost 3 bases and the J segment 0 bases; nucleotides outside the gene matches: 8. The CDR3 totals 17 residues. CDR3 nucleotide sequence: TGCGCCAGCAGTGATATCGAGCGGGAGGTGTACCAAGAGACCCAGTACTTC. Protein product: CASSDIEREVYQETQYF.

This clone appeared once. The chain combines TRBV29-1 with TRBJ1-2; no clear D gene. Trimming removed 3 bases at V and 7 bases at J, with 15 bases between. The germline CDR1 and CDR2 sequences are SQVTM and ANQGSEA. The CDR3 has 13 residues. The CDR3 coding sequence is TGCAGCGTTGAGGGCGGAGGAGGTGGTGGCTACACCTTC. As protein: CSVEGGGGGGYTF.

The chain is built from TRBV7-9 and TRBJ1-1, with D perhaps matching TRBD1 (6 bases). CDR1 SEHNR and CDR2 FQNEAQ come from the germline V gene (reference sequence). This CDR3 has 15 residues. Trimming shortened V by 0 bases and J by 2 bases, and 10 bases separated the two germline ends. CDR3 residues: CASSLALDRNTEAFF. Written as DNA, the CDR3 is TGTGCCAGCAGCTTAGCGCTGGACAGAAACACTGAAGCTTTCTTT.

The J gene is TRBJ1-4, the V gene TRBV7-9; D remains unclear. Germline V lookup: CDR1 SEHNR, CDR2 FQNEAQ (reference sequence). The V end lost 5 bases, the J end lost 8 bases, and 15 bases lay between the germline ends. This CDR3 has 14 amino acids. CDR3 loop: CASSQDGVREKLFF. Written as DNA, the CDR3 is TGTGCCAGCAGCCAAGACGGGGTTAGGGAAAAACTGTTTTTT.

The chain couples TRBV29-1 to TRBJ2-1; 13 nucleotides agree with TRBD2. Germline CDR1 SQVTM, CDR2 ANQGSEA. V shed 7 bases and J 5 bases; nucleotides not matched to a gene: 5. There are 14 residues in the CDR3. The CDR3 DNA follows: TGCAGCGGGGCTGGACTAGCGGGGGACAATGAGCAGTTCTTC. Translation: CSGAGLAGDNEQFF.

The V gene is TRBV5-6, the J gene TRBJ2-5; D possibly corresponds to TRBD1 (5 bases). Germline V lookup: CDR1 SGHDT, CDR2 YYEEEE. V lost 0 bases and J lost 7, with 16 bases in between. This CDR3 is built from 15 residues. CDR3 loop: CASSLGIVGLGTQYF. Here the CDR3 DNA reads TGTGCCAGCAGCTTGGGGATAGTGGGGCTGGGGACCCAGTACTTC.

This clone was found once. The genes are TRBV20-1 and TRBJ2-4; D remains unclear. The CDR3 contains 10 residues. V was shortened by 7 bases and J by 4 bases, with 5 bases between the two germline ends. Germline V gene lookup returns CDR1 DFQATT and CDR2 SNEGSKA (reference sequence). The CDR3 reads CSVAKNIQYF. The CDR3 DNA sequence: TGCAGTGTGGCAAAAAACATTCAGTACTTC.

The CDR3 DNA follows: TGTGCCAGCAGCACGGCCACCGGGACTAGCCAGTTCTTC. It codes for CASSTATGTSQFF. This chain links TRBV7-2 with TRBJ2-1; 9 nucleotides line up with TRBD2. This CDR3 is 13 amino acids long. Germline V CDR1 and CDR2: SGHTA, FQGNSA. The J segment lost 13 bases and the V segment lost 5 bases, leaving 9 bases of the junction unmatched.

This sequence joins TRBV7-2 and TRBJ1-5, with D possibly TRBD1 on 5 matching bases. The germline V gene has CDR1 SGHTA and CDR2 FQGNSA. This CDR3 spans 14 amino acids. V lost 5 bases and J 5 bases, leaving 13 bases between the germline ends. CDR3 nucleotides: TGTGCCAGCAGCCCCCGGGACTCGGATCAGCCCCAGCATTTT. Encoded protein: CASSPRDSDQPQHF.

The rearrangement uses TRBV2 and TRBJ1-1; no reliable D call. The CDR3 totals 15 residues. Germline V gene lookup returns CDR1 SNHLY and CDR2 FYNNEI. The V and J ends lost 7 bases and 0 bases respectively, with 15 bases between them. The CDR3: CASNYSAPMNTEAFF. The CDR3 bases are TGTGCCAGCAATTATAGTGCCCCAATGAACACTGAAGCTTTCTTT.

The chain uses TRBV9 and TRBJ2-1; 7 nucleotides match TRBD2. In germline, CDR1 is SGDLS, CDR2 YYNGEE. The length of the CDR3 is 15 residues. Unmatched junction bases numbered 8, after V lost 6 bases and J lost 2 bases. The CDR3 DNA sequence: TGTGCCAGCACCTCCAGCGGGACTACCTACAATGAGCAGTTCTTC. This translates into CASTSSGTTYNEQFF.

The chain has TRBV6-5 and TRBJ2-2, with TRBD1 identical over 7 bases. V shed 4 bases, J shed 6 bases, and the junction held 5 bases outside the gene matches. The CDR3 consists of 14 residues. Germline CDR1 reads MNHEY; CDR2 reads SVGAGI. In nucleotides, the CDR3 is TGTGCCAGCAGTTCCAGGGGGACCGCCGGGGAGCTGTTTTTT. This gives the protein CASSSRGTAGELFF.